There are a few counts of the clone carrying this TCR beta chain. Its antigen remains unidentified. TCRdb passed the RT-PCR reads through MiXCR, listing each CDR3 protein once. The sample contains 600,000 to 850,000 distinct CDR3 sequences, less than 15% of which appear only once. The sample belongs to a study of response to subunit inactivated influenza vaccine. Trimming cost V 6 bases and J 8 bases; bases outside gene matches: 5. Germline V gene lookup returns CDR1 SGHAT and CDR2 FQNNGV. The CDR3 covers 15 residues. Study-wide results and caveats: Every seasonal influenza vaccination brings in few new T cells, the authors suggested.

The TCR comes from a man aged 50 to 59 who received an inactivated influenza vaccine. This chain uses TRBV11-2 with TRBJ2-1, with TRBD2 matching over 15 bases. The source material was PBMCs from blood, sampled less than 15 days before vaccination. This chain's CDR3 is CASSRGLAGGDEQFF. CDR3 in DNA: TGTGCCAGCAGTCGTGGACTAGCGGGAGGGGATGAGCAGTTCTTC.